Below, one T cell receptor (beta chain) is given with its context. The data belong to a study of blood T cell repertoires in COVID-19. Study overall: Specimens from acute and convalescent COVID-19 originated in the United States, Italy and Spain. The cDNA or gDNA used as material had been derived from T cells, B-cell-depleted T cells, or PBMCs.

As originally analysed: Estimation of nucleated cell counts relied on the amplification of reference gene primers. Measured with immunoSEQ multiplex PCR; TCRdb has only the in-frame clones, and not every one. The V and J calls and the clone size are those of that table, but D and trimming were determined from the DNA. The table lists over 95,000 clones, 81% of them singletons. Sequenced: peripheral blood. This TCR was sampled from a human donor in a cohort sampled during active COVID-19.

For the CDR3, the DNA is TGTGCCAGCAGTTCGACAGGGAGAATGAACACTGAAGCTTTCTTT. This sequence encodes CASSSTGRMNTEAFF. The V gene is TRBV28, the J gene TRBJ1-1, with 7 bases that match TRBD1. Germline CDR1 reads MDHEN; CDR2 reads SYDVKM. The CDR3 totals 15 residues. Trimming removed 4 bases from V and 0 bases from J; junction bases left unmatched: 5.